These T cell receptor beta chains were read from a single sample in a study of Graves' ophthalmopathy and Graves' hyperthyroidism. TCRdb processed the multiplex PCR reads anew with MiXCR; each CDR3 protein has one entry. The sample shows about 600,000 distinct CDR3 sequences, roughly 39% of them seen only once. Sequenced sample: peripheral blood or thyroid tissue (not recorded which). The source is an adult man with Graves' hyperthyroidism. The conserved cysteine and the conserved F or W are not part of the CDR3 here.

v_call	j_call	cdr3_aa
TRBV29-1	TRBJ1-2	SVSPGQGYGYT
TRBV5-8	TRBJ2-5	ASSSRTGSETQY
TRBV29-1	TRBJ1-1	STRTGVAF
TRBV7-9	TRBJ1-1	ASSLAGQGMRTEAF
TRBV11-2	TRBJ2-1	ASSFNSGSFYNEQF
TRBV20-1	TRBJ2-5	SARSGGVFETQY
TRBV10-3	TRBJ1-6	AIREGGSSSYNSPLH
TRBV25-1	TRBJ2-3	ASSPEGGRLAGGLTDTQY
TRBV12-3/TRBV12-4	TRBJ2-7	ASSFGTAYEQY
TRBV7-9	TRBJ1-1	ASSRLATVPQAF
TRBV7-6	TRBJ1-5	ASSPSVGQGSNQPQH
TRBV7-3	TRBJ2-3	ASSPSYTDTQY
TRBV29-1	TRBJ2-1	SVLNRGQEQF
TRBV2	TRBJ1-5	ASSPPTSGHQPQH
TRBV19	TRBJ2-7	ASSIVGGSSYEQY
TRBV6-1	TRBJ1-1	ASSPRGVNTEAF
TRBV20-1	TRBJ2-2	SARGLAGGSGSGELF
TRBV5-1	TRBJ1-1	ASSFGRGTEAF
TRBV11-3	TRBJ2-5	ASSLLTGGQETQY
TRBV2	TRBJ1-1	ASSPPGGLNTEAF
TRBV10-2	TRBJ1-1	ASSGTGAFPTEAF
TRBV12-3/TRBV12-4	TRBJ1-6	ASRDGTYNSPLH
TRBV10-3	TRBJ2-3	AVSERTGSTDTQY
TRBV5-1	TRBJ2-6	ASSLGSQKVANVLT
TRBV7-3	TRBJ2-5	ASSLPDRGADTQY
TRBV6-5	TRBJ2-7	AAGRGQGYEQY
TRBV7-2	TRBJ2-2	ASSPDPSAGAGELF
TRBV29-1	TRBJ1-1	SSPPLDYTEAF
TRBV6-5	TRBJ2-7	ASKDPGQAYEQY
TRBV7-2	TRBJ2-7	ASSLEGLAGDYEQY
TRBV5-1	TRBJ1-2	ASSSTGPTYGYT
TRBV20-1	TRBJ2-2	SATGLNTGEPF
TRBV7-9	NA	ASSLGRGGDEQF
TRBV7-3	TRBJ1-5	ASSLAGQNQPQH
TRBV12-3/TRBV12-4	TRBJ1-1	ASSFQGRNTEAF
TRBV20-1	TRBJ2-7	SATTSGRATTYEQY
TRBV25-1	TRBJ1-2	ASIRVQSYGYT
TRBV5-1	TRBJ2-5	ASSSPLAGAETQY
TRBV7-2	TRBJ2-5	ASSPTGLAGGRETQY
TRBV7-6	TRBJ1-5	ASSLAPRQPQH
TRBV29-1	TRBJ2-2	SVETGAGTGELF
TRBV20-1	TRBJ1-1	SAKQDDATEAF
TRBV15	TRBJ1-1	ATSRDAKGLGAF
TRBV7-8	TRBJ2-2	ASSLVRSSGRTGELF
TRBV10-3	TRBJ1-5	AISYGAGGNQPQH
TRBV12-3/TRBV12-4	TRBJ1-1	ANSEEYWSAF
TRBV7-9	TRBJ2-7	ASSFDRANYEQY
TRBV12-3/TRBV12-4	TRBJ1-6	ASSFGTGLTPLH
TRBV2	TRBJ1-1	ASIRGNTEAF
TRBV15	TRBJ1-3	ATSSPGRGGNTIY
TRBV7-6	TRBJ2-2	ASSLEVYTGELF
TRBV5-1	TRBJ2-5	ASSSKPDRAQETQY
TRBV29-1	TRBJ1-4	SCELADATNEKLF